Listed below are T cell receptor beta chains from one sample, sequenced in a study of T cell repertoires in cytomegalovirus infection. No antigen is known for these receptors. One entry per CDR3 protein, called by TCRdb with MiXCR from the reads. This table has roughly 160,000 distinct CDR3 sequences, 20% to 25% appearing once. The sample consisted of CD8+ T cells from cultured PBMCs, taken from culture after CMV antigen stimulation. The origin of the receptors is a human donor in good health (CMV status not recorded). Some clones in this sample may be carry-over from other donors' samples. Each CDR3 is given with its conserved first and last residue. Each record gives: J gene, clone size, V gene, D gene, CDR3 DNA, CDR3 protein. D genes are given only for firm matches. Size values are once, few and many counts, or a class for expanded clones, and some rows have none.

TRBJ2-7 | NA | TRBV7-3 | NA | TGTGCCAGCAGACCGAGCAGCTCCTACGAGCAGTACTTC | CASRPSSSYEQYF
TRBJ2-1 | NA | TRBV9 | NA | TGTGCCAGCAGCCCCCCCTTGAGTAATGAGCAGTTCTTC | CASSPPLSNEQFF
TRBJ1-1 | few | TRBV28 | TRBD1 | TGTGCCTCAGGGGGAGCTTTCTTT | CASGGAFF
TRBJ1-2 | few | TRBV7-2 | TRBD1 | TGTGCCAGCAGCTTAATAACAGGGGGCTCTGGCTACACCTTC | CASSLITGGSGYTF
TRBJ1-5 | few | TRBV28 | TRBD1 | TGTGCCAGCAGTTCCGACAGGGGGGATCAGCCCCAGCATTTT | CASSSDRGDQPQHF
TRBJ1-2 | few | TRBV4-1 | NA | TGCGCCAGCAGCCAAGCGGGCAGGGATCCAGATGGCTACACCTTC | CASSQAGRDPDGYTF
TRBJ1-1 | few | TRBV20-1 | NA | TGCAGTGCTAGAAAGGGGAACACTGAAGCTTTCTTT | CSARKGNTEAFF
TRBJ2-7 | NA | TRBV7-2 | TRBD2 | TGTGCCAGCAGCTTGACCCGGGACTATAACACGCTCTCCTACGAGCAGTACTTC | CASSLTRDYNTLSYEQYF
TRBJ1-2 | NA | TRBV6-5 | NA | TGTGCCAGCTGGGAGGCTGGCTACACCTTC | CASWEAGYTF
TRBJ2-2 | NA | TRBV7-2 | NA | TGTGCCAGCAGCTTAAGGAGGGGGGGCATCGCCGGGGAGCTGTTTTTT | CASSLRRGGIAGELFF
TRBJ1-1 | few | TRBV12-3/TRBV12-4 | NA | TGTGCCAGCAGTTTAGGGACGGCTTATAGGGAAGCTTTCTTT | CASSLGTAYREAFF
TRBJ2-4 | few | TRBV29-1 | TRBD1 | TGCAGCGTTGAGTTCCCCCAGGGGGACCTAGCCAAAAACATTCAGTACTTC | CSVEFPQGDLAKNIQYF
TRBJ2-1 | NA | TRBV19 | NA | TGTGCCAGTAGTATAGTTCCTAGCGACTACAATGAGCAGTTCTTC | CASSIVPSDYNEQFF
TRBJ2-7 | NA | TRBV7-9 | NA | TGTGCCAGCAGCTTAAGGGTTTATGGGTCAAACGAGCAGTACTTC | CASSLRVYGSNEQYF
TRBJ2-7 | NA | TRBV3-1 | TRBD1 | TGTGCCAGCAGCCAGGGTTTTTCCGGGACAGGGCCCTACGAGCAGTACTTC | CASSQGFSGTGPYEQYF
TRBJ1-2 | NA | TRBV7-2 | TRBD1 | TGTGCCAGCAGCTTAGCGATACGGACAGGGAAAGGCTACACCTTC | CASSLAIRTGKGYTF
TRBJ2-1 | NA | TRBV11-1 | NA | TGTGCCAGCAGAAGACGAGGTTCTGATGAGCAGTTCTTC | CASRRRGSDEQFF
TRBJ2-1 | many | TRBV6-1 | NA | TGTGCCAGCACCGAGGAGGGGGGGCGCAATGAGCAGTTCTTC | CASTEEGGRNEQFF
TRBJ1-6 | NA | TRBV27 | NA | TGTGCCAGCAGGCGCGGGACCGACGTTAATTCACCCCTCCACTTT | CASRRGTDVNSPLHF
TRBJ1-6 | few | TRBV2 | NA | TGTGCCACCTTATTAAACCTCCATCGGGACCTATCCTATAATTCACCCCTCCACTTT | CATLLNLHRDLSYNSPLHF
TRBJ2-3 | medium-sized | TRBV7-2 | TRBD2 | TGTGCCAGCAGCTTCCTAGCGGGGTCCACAGATACGCAGTATTTT | CASSFLAGSTDTQYF
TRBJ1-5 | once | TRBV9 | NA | TGTGCCAGCAGCGCAGGGATTAGCAATCAGCCCCAGCATTTT | CASSAGISNQPQHF
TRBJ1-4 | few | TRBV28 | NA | TGTGCCAGCATTTCACATGGAACCTCCTCAACTAATGAAAAACTGTTTTTT | CASISHGTSSTNEKLFF
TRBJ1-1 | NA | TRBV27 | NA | TGTGCCAGCAGTCAACTGGGAGGGACTGAAGCTTTCTTT | CASSQLGGTEAFF
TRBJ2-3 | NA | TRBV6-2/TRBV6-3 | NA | TGTGCCAGCAGTGAGGACACCGCAGGAGATACGCAGTATTTT | CASSEDTAGDTQYF
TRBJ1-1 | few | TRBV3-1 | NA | TGTGCCAGCAGCCAAGAAGGAATTACTGAAGCTTTCTTT | CASSQEGITEAFF
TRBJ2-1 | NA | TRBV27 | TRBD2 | TGTGCCAGCAGTGATAGCGGGGGTTTATTGGTTGAGCAGTTCTTC | CASSDSGGLLVEQFF
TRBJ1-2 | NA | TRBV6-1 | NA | TGTGCCAGCAGTGAATGGGACCAGGGGAACTATGGCTACACCTTC | CASSEWDQGNYGYTF
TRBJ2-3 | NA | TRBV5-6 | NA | TGTGCCAGCAGCTTGGGGACGATTAGTTTTGATACGCAGTATTTT | CASSLGTISFDTQYF
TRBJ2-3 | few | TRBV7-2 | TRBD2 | TGTGCCAGCAGCTTAGAGAACGGGGGGTCACAGACTACGCAGTATTTT | CASSLENGGSQTTQYF
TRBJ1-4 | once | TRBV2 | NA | TGTGCCGCGATCCCCACAACTAATGAAAAACTGTTTTTT | CAAIPTTNEKLFF
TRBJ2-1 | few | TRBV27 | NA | TGTGCCAGCAGTTTATCCAGTACGAAGTACAATGAGCAGTTCTTC | CASSLSSTKYNEQFF
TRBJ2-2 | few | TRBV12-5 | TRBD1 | TGTGCTAGTGGTTCACCGGGACAGGGGACCGAGGAGCTGTTTTTT | CASGSPGQGTEELFF
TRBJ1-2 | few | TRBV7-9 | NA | TGTGCCAGCAGCTTAGGGGGGGACCTATATGGCTACACCTTC | CASSLGGDLYGYTF